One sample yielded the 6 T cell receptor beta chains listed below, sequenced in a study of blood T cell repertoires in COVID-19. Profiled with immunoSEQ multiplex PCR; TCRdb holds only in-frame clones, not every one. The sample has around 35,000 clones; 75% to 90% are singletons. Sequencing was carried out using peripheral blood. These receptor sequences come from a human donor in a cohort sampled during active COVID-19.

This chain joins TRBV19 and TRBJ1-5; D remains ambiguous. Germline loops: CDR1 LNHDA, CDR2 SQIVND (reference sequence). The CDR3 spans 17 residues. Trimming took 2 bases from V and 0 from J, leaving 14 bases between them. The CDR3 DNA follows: TGTGCCAGTAGTATATTTGTTAGAGCGAATAGCAATCAGCCCCAGCATTTT. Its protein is CASSIFVRANSNQPQHF.

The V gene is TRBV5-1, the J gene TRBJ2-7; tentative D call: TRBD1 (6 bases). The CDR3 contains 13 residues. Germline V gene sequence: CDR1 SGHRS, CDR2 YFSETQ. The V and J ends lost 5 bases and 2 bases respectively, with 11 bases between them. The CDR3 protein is CASSRQAPYEQYF. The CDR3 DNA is TGCGCCAGCAGTCGACAGGCTCCCTACGAGCAGTACTTC.

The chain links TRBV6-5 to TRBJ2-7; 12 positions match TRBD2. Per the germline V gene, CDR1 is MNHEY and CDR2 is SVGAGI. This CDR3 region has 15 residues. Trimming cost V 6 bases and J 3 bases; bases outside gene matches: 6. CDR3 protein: CASRRSTSGSYEQYF. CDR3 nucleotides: TGTGCCAGCAGGCGTTCGACTAGCGGGAGCTACGAGCAGTACTTC.

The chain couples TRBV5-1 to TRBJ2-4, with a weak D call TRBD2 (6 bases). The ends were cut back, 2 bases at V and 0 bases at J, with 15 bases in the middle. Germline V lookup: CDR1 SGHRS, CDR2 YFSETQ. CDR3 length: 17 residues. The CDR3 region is CASSLSWSGVAKNIQYF. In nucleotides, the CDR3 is TGCGCCAGCAGCTTAAGTTGGTCGGGGGTAGCCAAAAACATTCAGTACTTC. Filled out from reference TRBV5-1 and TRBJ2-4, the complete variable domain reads KAGVTQTPRYLIKTRGQQVTLSCSPISGHRSVSWYQQTPGQGLQFLFEYFSETQRNKGNFPGRFSGRQFSNSRSEMNVSTLELGDSALYLCASSLSWSGVAKNIQYFGAGTRLSVL.

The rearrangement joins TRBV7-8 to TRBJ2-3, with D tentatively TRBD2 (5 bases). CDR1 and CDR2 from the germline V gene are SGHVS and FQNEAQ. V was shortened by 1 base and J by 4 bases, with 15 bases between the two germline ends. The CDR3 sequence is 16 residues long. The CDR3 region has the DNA TGTGCCAGCAGCTTAGGGGGTTCGGGGTTATCAGATACGCAGTATTTT. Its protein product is CASSLGGSGLSDTQYF. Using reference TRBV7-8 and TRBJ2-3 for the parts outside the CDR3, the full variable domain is GAGVSQSPRYKVAKRGQDVALRCDPISGHVSLFWYQQALGQGPEFLTYFQNEAQLDKSGLPSDRFFAERPEGSVSTLKIQRTQQEDSAVYLCASSLGGSGLSDTQYFGPGTRLTVL.

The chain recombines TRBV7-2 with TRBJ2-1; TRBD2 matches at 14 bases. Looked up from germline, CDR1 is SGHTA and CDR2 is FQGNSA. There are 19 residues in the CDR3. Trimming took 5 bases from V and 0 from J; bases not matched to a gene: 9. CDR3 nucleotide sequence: TGTGCCAGCAGCCGCCCCTCCGGGACTAGCGGGAGCTCCTACAATGAGCAGTTCTTC. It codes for CASSRPSGTSGSSYNEQFF.